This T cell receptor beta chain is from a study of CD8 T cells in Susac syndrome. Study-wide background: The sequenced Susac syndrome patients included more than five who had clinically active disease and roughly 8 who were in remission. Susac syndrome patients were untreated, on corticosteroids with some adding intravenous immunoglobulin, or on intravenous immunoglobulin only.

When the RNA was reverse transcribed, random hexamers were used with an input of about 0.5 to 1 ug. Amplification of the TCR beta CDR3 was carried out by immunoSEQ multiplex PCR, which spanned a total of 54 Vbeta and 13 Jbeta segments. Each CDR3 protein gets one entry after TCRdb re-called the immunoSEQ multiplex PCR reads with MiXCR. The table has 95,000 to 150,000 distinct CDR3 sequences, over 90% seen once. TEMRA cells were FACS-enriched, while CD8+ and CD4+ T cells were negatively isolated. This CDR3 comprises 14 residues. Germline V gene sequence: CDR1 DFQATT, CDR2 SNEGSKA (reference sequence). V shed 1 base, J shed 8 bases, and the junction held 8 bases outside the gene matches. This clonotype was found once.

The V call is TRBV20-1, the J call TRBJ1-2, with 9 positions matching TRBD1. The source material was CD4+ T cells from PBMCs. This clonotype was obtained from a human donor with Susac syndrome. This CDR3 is CSARVSQGADGYTF. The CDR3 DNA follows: TGCAGTGCTAGAGTCTCACAGGGGGCTGACGGCTACACCTTC.